This T cell receptor (beta chain) was sequenced for a study of CXCR3-negative and CXCR3-positive naive CD8 T cells. Definition of naive CD8+ T cells rested on a CD45RO-CCR7+CD27+CD95- profile. Remarks on this clonotype: Antigen: not known.

It was by 5' RACE with UMI labels that the TRB cDNA libraries were prepared. For each CDR3 protein, TCRdb gives one entry from its re-call of the 5' RACE reads, without DNA. Its table lists over 45,000 distinct CDR3 sequences. The CDR3 loop spans 13 amino acids. Germline CDR1 is SEHNR and CDR2 is FQNEAQ (reference sequence). Study conclusions and caveats: Comparison of naive CXCR3-negative and CXCR3-positive cells revealed similar TRBV-TRBJ usage, while memory cells differed.

This rearrangement joins TRBV7-9 to TRBJ2-3. Sequenced: naive CXCR3- CD8+ T cells from blood. Subset meaning: CD45RO-CCR7+CD27+CD95- naive CD8+ T cells lacking CXCR3 (TNR3-). This receptor was obtained from a human donor in good health. Some clones in this sample may be carry-over from other donors' samples. CDR3 loop: CASSLEPRDTQYF.